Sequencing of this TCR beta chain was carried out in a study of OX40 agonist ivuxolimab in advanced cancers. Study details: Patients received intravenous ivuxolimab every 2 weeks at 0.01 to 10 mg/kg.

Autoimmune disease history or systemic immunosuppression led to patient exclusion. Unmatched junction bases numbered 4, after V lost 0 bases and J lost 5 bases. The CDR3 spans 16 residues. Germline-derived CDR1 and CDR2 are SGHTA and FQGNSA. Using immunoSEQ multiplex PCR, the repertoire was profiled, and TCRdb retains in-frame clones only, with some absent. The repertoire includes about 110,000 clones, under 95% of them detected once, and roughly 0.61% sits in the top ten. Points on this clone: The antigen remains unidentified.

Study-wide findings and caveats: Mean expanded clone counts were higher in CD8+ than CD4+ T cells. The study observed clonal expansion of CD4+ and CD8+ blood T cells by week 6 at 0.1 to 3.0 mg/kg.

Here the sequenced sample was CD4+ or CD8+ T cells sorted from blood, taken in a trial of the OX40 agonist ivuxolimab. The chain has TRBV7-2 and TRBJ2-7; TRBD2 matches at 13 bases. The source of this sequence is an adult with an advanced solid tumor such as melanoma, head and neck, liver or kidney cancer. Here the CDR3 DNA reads TGTGCCAGCAGCTTAGCTTTACTAGCGGGGGGGGACGAGCAGTACTTC. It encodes CASSLALLAGGDEQYF.